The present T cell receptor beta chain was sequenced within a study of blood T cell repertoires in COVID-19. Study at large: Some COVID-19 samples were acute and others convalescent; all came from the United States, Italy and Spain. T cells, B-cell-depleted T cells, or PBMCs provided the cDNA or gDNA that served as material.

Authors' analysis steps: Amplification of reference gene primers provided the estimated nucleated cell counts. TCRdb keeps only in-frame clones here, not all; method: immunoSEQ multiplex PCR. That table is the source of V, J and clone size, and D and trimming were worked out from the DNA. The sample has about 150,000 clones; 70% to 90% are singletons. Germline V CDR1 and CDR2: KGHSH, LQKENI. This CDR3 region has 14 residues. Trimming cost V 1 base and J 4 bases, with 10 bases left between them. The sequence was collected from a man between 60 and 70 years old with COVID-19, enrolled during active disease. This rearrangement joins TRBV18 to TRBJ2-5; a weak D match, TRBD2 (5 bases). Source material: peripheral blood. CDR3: CASSPQRGPETQYF. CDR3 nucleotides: TGTGCCAGCTCACCACAAAGAGGGCCAGAGACCCAGTACTTC.